The 17 T cell receptor beta chains below come from one sample, sequenced in a study of OX40 agonist ivuxolimab in advanced cancers. The method was immunoSEQ multiplex PCR; TCRdb's version includes in-frame clones alone and lacks a portion of them. Counted here are approximately 58,000 clones, about 80% occurring once; the ten biggest clones make up roughly 1.9%. Specimen: CD4+ or CD8+ T cells sorted from blood, collected in a trial of the OX40 agonist ivuxolimab. These receptors originate from an adult with an advanced solid tumor such as melanoma, head and neck, liver or kidney cancer.

The V call is TRBV30, the J call TRBJ2-1; the D is unclear. This CDR3 contains 14 residues. Germline CDR1 reads GTSNPN; CDR2 reads SVGIG (reference sequence). The V gene lost 7 bases and the J gene lost 6 bases, with 19 bases spanning the gap. CDR3 bases: TGTGCCTTGCTATACGGGCCCCTAGGCAATGAGCAGTTCTTC. Encoded protein: CALLYGPLGNEQFF.

The chain has TRBV19 and TRBJ2-1; possible D gene TRBD2, 6 bases. V lost 7 bases, J lost 3 bases, and 19 bases lay in between. Germline CDR1 reads LNHDA; CDR2 reads SQIVND (reference sequence). The CDR3 totals 16 residues. As DNA, the CDR3 is TGTGCCAGTAATCCAGGCCGGCGGGGAATCTACAATGAGCAGTTCTTC. This translates into CASNPGRRGIYNEQFF.

The V call is TRBV6-1, the J call TRBJ2-5; D remains unclear. CDR3 size: 12 residues. V was trimmed by 11 bases and J by 3 bases, leaving 13 bases between them. Germline values: CDR1 MNHNS, CDR2 SASEGT. CDR3 protein: CAVAFWEETQYF. The CDR3 DNA is TGTGCCGTAGCCTTCTGGGAAGAGACCCAGTACTTC.

This clone was recorded only once. The V call is TRBV19, the J call TRBJ1-1; D might be TRBD1 (6 bases). V was clipped by 6 bases and J by 0 bases, with 14 bases between them. The CDR3 consists of 15 residues. CDR1 and CDR2 (germline): LNHDA, SQIVND (reference sequence). The chain's CDR3 is CASRLSGHMNTEAFF. The DNA of the CDR3 is TGTGCCAGTAGGTTATCGGGACACATGAACACTGAAGCTTTCTTT.

This chain joins TRBV7-2 and TRBJ1-2, with D tentatively TRBD1 (5 bases). With 0 bases removed from V and 7 bases from J, the gap between germline ends came to 18 bases. Germline-derived CDR1 and CDR2 are SGHTA and FQGNSA. The CDR3 has 16 residues. CDR3 amino acids: CASSLAIGARVGGYTF. The CDR3 DNA is TGTGCCAGCAGCTTAGCGATCGGAGCCAGGGTCGGTGGCTACACCTTC.

This chain links TRBV18 with TRBJ1-1; D possibly corresponds to TRBD1 (6 bases). Trimming removed 5 bases at V and 11 bases at J, with 18 bases between. CDR1 KGHSH and CDR2 LQKENI come from the germline V gene. The CDR3 is made up of 13 amino acids. The CDR3 DNA reads TGTGCCAGCTCAACAGGGACCCGCTATGGGGCTTTCTTT. Translating gives CASSTGTRYGAFF.

The rearrangement joins TRBV2 to TRBJ1-5; D uncertain. Germline V gene data show CDR1 as SNHLY and CDR2 as FYNNEI. Trimming stripped 1 base from V and 3 bases from J, with 7 bases between. The CDR3 sequence is 14 residues long. The CDR3 here is CASSEEQLNQPQHF. CDR3 sequence (DNA): TGTGCCAGCAGTGAAGAACAGCTCAATCAGCCCCAGCATTTT.

The chain combines TRBV19 with TRBJ2-3; tentative D call: TRBD1 (6 bases). The CDR3 has 16 residues. V was pared by 7 bases and J by 7 bases, with 24 bases between. Germline CDR1 is LNHDA and CDR2 is SQIVND (reference sequence). The CDR3, as DNA: TGTGCCAGTATGGACCCGGCAGGGGTCCCCCTGAATACGCAGTATTTT. Residues: CASMDPAGVPLNTQYF.

The rearrangement uses TRBV25-1 and TRBJ1-4, with 7 bases that match TRBD1. The CDR3 runs 16 residues. Germline CDR1 reads MGHDK; CDR2 reads SYGVNS. Unmatched junction bases numbered 7, after V lost 1 base and J lost 5 bases. The CDR3 sequence is CASSESRGSGNEKLFF. The CDR3 bases are TGTGCCAGCAGTGAATCCAGGGGGTCGGGAAATGAAAAACTGTTTTTT.

The chain joins TRBV6-5 to TRBJ1-6; D possibly corresponds to TRBD1 (6 bases). V lost 7 bases, J lost 7 bases, and 17 bases lay in between. This CDR3 spans 15 amino acids. The germline V gene encodes CDR1 MNHEY and CDR2 SVGAGI. The CDR3 DNA is TGTGCCAGCAAGATCCCGGGACAAGGGAATTCACCCCTCCACTTT. It yields the protein CASKIPGQGNSPLHF.

The rearrangement links TRBV11-2 to TRBJ2-1; 7 nucleotides agree with TRBD1. V was clipped by 5 bases and J by 12 bases; unmatched bases: 19. Germline loops: CDR1 SGHAT, CDR2 FQNNGV. This CDR3 is 16 amino acids long. The CDR3 here is CASSLNHRDRALGQFF. The CDR3 DNA reads as TGTGCCAGCAGCCTAAATCACCGGGACAGAGCCTTGGGGCAGTTCTTC.

Concerning this clone: The same CDR3 arises from other DNA sequences in this sample as well. This chain's CDR3 is CASSIQGGGRGYTF. The CDR3 coding sequence is TGTGCCAGCAGTATACAGGGTGGGGGAAGGGGCTACACCTTC. The chain uses TRBV7-3 and TRBJ1-2, with D maybe TRBD1 (6 bases). The CDR3 totals 14 residues. The germline gives CDR1 SGHTA, CDR2 FQGTGA. Trimming shortened V by 6 bases and J by 8 bases, and 19 bases separated the two germline ends.

The chain employs TRBV11-1 and TRBJ2-3, with 7 bases matching TRBD2. The CDR3 totals 15 residues. J was trimmed by 6 bases and V by 1 base; bases with no gene match: 7. Germline values: CDR1 SGHAT, CDR2 FQDESV (reference sequence). The CDR3 coding sequence is TGTGCCAGCAGCTTAGGGACTAGTAAATTGGATACGCAGTATTTT. It is translated as CASSLGTSKLDTQYF.

Only one count was recorded for this clone. This rearrangement joins TRBV7-3 to TRBJ2-1, with 12 bases lining up with TRBD1. Losses at the gene ends were 0 bases for V and 7 bases for J; bases not matched to a gene: 4. The germline V gene encodes CDR1 SGHTA and CDR2 FQGTGA. The CDR3 is made up of 16 amino acids. Here the CDR3 reads CASSLTRDRGRNEQFF. CDR3 in DNA: TGTGCCAGCAGCTTAACCCGGGACAGGGGGCGAAATGAGCAGTTCTTC.

CDR3 in DNA: TGTGCCAGCTCACCGATGGGACACCCTTATAATTCACCCCTCCACTTT. It yields the protein CASSPMGHPYNSPLHF. The J gene is TRBJ1-6, the V gene TRBV18; D may be TRBD1 (6 bases). V lost 3 bases and J lost 4, with 13 bases in between. The V gene's germline CDR1 is KGHSH and CDR2 LQKENI. The CDR3 is 16 amino acids.

The chain carries TRBV7-8 and TRBJ1-2; 8 bases line up with TRBD1. CDR3 length: 14 residues. The germline gives CDR1 SGHVS, CDR2 FQNEAQ. V was pared by 1 base and J by 5 bases, with 3 bases of the junction left unmatched. CDR3 DNA sequence: TGTGCCAGCAGCTTAGATGGGACAGGTTATGGCTACACCTTC. Its protein product is CASSLDGTGYGYTF.

In nucleotides, the CDR3 is TGTGCCACCCGTCGGGGACAGGGGTACCGAACTACAGATACGCAGTATTTT. This gives the protein CATRRGQGYRTTDTQYF. The V gene is TRBV2, the J gene TRBJ2-3; 10 nucleotides align to TRBD1. Germline V gene sequence: CDR1 SNHLY, CDR2 FYNNEI. V was clipped by 10 bases and J by 3 bases; unmatched bases: 16. The CDR3 is 17 residues long.